This T cell receptor (beta chain) was found in a study of shared clonotypes between healthy human individuals. CDR1 and CDR2 from the germline V gene are SGDLS and YYNGEE. The CDR3 has 14 amino acids. V was pared by 2 bases and J by 0 bases, with 8 bases between. Method: immunoSEQ multiplex PCR; TCRdb's copy keeps in-frame clones and lacks some. This table has some 1.1 million clones, approximately 75% appearing once. The sequencing sample was made of memory CD4+ T cells from PBMCs. Stated subset: CD45RA-negative fraction. The chain has TRBV9 and TRBJ1-1, with D unresolved. The receptor's source is a man aged 18 to 30 in good health. Some clones in this sample may be carry-over from other donors' samples. The CDR3 DNA follows: TGTGCCAGCAGCGTTAGACCAGTGAACACTGAAGCTTTCTTT. It translates to CASSVRPVNTEAFF.